This T cell receptor beta chain was captured by sequencing in a study of blood T cells in healthy people across ages. At the level of the study: Capturing about one barcoded beta molecule per two T cells was achieved by template switching.

Study-wide findings and caveats: Unsorted PBMC material precluded a definitive naive versus antigen-experienced comparison.

A second roughly 6 to 11 cycle PCR used barcoded and J-beta primers. CDR3-containing paired-end reads numbered at least 2.5 million in each sample. One entry per CDR3 protein results from TCRdb running MiXCR on the 5' RACE reads. The sample consists of more than 750,000 distinct CDR3 sequences, under 35% of them appearing once. The CDR3 consists of 16 residues. The germline gives CDR1 MGHRA, CDR2 YSYEKL. Losses at the gene ends were 1 base for V and 2 bases for J; bases not matched to a gene: 3. This clonotype was counted between two and nine times. Antigen: not known. Separately, the same data were catalogued under a study of T cells of mothers and their children. That work contributes: Each child contributed roughly 3.2 million TCR beta CDR3 reads, while each mother contributed over 8.5 million.

The chain employs TRBV4-1 and TRBJ2-2; 8 bases map to TRBD1. Source material: blood. This receptor was obtained from a woman between 40 and 55 years old in good health. The CDR3 loop reads CASSQVTGGNTGELFF. In nucleotides, the CDR3 is TGCGCCAGCAGCCAAGTTACAGGGGGTAACACCGGGGAGCTGTTTTTT.